Listed below are T cell receptor beta chains from one sample, sequenced in a study of CD8+ T cells in alopecia areata. Profiling relied on immunoSEQ multiplex PCR, and the TCRdb table lists in-frame clones only, not all of them. The data contain 180,000 or so clones, 58% of them singletons. Sample: CD4+ T cells sorted from blood, taken at week 24, from a patient treated with tofacitinib. The receptors here all came from a human donor with alopecia areata. CDR3s leave out the opening cysteine and the closing phenylalanine or tryptophan. The size of a clone is reported for some rows only, either as once, few or many, or as a class for expanded clones.

>NA|TRBJ1-1|TRBV2
ASSERL
>few|TRBJ2-3|TRBV5-5
ASSPRDRNTDTQY
>NA|TRBJ2-2|TRBV7-2
ASSSRVAGDTGELF
>few|TRBJ2-3|TRBV25-1
ASSEFVLASSTDTQY
>few|TRBJ2-3|TRBV2
ASKAGVDTQY
>few|TRBJ1-2|TRBV5-1
ASSETANYGYT
>NA|TRBJ2-1|TRBV6-6
ASGAEIYNEQF
>NA|TRBJ1-1|TRBV5-1
ASSPRGETEAF
>NA|TRBJ1-1|TRBV10-3
AISARTGENTEAF
>NA|TRBJ2-1|TRBV19
ASSLSGGDEQF
>few|TRBJ2-5|TRBV9
ASGGGRGQETQY
>NA|TRBJ2-1|TRBV19
ASSIAGGSYNEQF
>NA|TRBJ2-5|TRBV9
ASSVDWGRWETQY
>few|TRBJ2-7|TRBV14
ASSQNYEQY
>few|TRBJ1-1|TRBV5-1
ASSLDRVRTEAF
>few|TRBJ2-3|TRBV15
ATSRPTSDTQY
>NA|TRBJ2-3|TRBV27
ASRISGSPTDTQY
>NA|TRBJ2-5|TRBV30
AWSVGPWGETQY
>few|TRBJ2-7|TRBV28
ASSRSGGSYEQY
>few|TRBJ2-7|TRBV7-2
ASSLTDGSYEQY
>NA|TRBJ2-2|TRBV2
ASIRTGTGNTGELF
>few|TRBJ1-2|TRBV30
AWSAGTGGYGYT
>NA|TRBJ1-1|TRBV5-4
ASSLGTGANTEAF
>once|TRBJ2-3|TRBV2
ASSESLAGDTQY
>once|TRBJ1-1|TRBV27
ASSPLDSLDTEAF
>few|TRBJ1-1|TRBV10-3
ATGRGGDTEAF
>once|TRBJ2-3|TRBV29-1
SVLTGTGYSTDTQY
>NA|TRBJ2-6|TRBV7-2
ASSQTALGANVLT
>few|TRBJ1-5|TRBV28
ASRSTGGRGNQPQH